The T cell receptor (beta chain) described here comes from a study of Graves' ophthalmopathy and Graves' hyperthyroidism. Study-wide results and limits: It was with 70.59% sensitivity and about 72% specificity that the model predicted ophthalmopathy progression. Detection in blood was also observed for most expanded thyroid clonotypes above 0.001 frequency.

This CDR3 comprises 15 residues. Per germline, CDR1 SGHDT and CDR2 YYEEEE. Losses at the gene ends were 7 bases for V and 5 bases for J; bases not matched to a gene: 14. About this clonotype itself: No antigen is known for it.

Stable hyperthyroidism was defined by absence of ophthalmopathy within 18 months of follow-up. A volume of 10 ml of fresh peripheral blood supplied the PBMCs. As the template, RNA transcripts were used to amplify TCR beta CDR3 regions. First-round RT-PCR with HTBI primers preceded a second-round multiplex PCR. TCRdb fed the multiplex PCR reads into MiXCR, producing one record per CDR3 protein. The data contain 20,000 to 25,000 distinct CDR3 sequences, about 44% of them singletons. What was sequenced was peripheral blood. The genes are TRBV5-6 and TRBJ2-7; TRBD1 aligns across 8 bases. This receptor was taken from an adult woman with stable Graves' hyperthyroidism. This CDR3 is CASGKTGTGKHEQYF. Here the CDR3 DNA reads TGTGCCAGCGGAAAGACAGGGACAGGCAAACACGAGCAGTACTTC.